These T cell receptor beta chains were read from a single sample in a study of blood T cell repertoires in COVID-19. Sequencing used immunoSEQ multiplex PCR; TCRdb keeps in-frame clones, though not all of them. The sample shows roughly 350,000 clones, 92% of them seen only once. Sequenced material: PBMCs or T cells enriched from blood (not recorded which). The receptor source for this set is a woman aged 25 to 39 who had recovered from COVID-19. The CDR3 runs from the conserved cysteine through the conserved F or W. The D gene is left open where the match is weak. Only some rows state a clone size, as once, few, many or a class for expanded clones.

NA	TRBV3-1/TRBV3-2	TRBJ2-5	TRBD2	TGTGCCAGCAGCCTGACTGGGGAGGGGACCCAGTACTTC	CASSLTGEGTQYF
NA	TRBV7-9	TRBJ2-3	TRBD2	TGTGCCAGCACCCTAGGAGGGACTAGCGGGTCAGATACGCAGTATTTT	CASTLGGTSGSDTQYF
once	TRBV20-1	TRBJ2-7	NA	TGCAGTGCTAGGAGTTACGAGCAGTACTTC	CSARSYEQYF
NA	TRBV7-2	TRBJ2-1	TRBD2	TGTGCCAGCAGCAACAGCGGGGGGAATTACAATGAGCAGTTCTTC	CASSNSGGNYNEQFF
NA	TRBV7-9	TRBJ2-5	NA	TGTGCCAGCAGCTTATGGGCCAAGTTACAAGAGACCCAGTACTTC	CASSLWAKLQETQYF
NA	TRBV28	TRBJ1-5	TRBD1	TGTGCCAGCAGTTTGACAGGGTTTCGTCAGCCCCAGCATTTT	CASSLTGFRQPQHF
NA	TRBV28	TRBJ2-7	TRBD1	TGTGCCAGCAGGGAGGGGACAGGAAGTATCTACGAGCAGTACTTC	CASREGTGSIYEQYF
NA	TRBV4-1	TRBJ1-2	TRBD1	TGCGCCAGCAGCCTCCTACAGGGGTTCGGCTACACCTTC	CASSLLQGFGYTF
NA	TRBV9	TRBJ2-1	TRBD2	TGTGCCAGCAGCGGACTAGCGGAGGGCTCCTACAATGAGCAGTTCTTC	CASSGLAEGSYNEQFF
NA	TRBV4-3	TRBJ1-5	NA	TGCGCCAGCAGCCAAGATTCGGCGGGGGGCGGACAGCCCCAGCATTTT	CASSQDSAGGGQPQHF
NA	TRBV25-1	TRBJ2-3	NA	TGTGCCAGCAGTGATCCCACCGTGGTGGGGGCAACAGATACGCAGTATTTT	CASSDPTVVGATDTQYF
NA	TRBV11-2	TRBJ1-1	NA	TGTGCCAGCACCCCTTTCTCCGGGGTCACTGAAGCTTTCTTT	CASTPFSGVTEAFF
NA	TRBV6-5	TRBJ1-5	NA	TGTGCCAGCAGCCCCAGGGGACATCTGGAGCAGCCCCAGCATTTT	CASSPRGHLEQPQHF
NA	TRBV7-9	TRBJ1-4	NA	TGTGCCAGCATAGGAGGGGGGGATGAAAAACTGTTTTTT	CASIGGGDEKLFF
NA	TRBV9	TRBJ1-2	NA	TGTGCCAGCAGCCCGAGTCCCCATGGGGGGAACTATGGCTACACCTTC	CASSPSPHGGNYGYTF
NA	TRBV5-6	TRBJ1-6	TRBD1	TGTGCCAGCAGCTGGGACAGGCCCAATTCACCCCTCCACTTT	CASSWDRPNSPLHF
NA	TRBV6-5	TRBJ1-2	NA	TGTGCCAGCAGTCAAAACCGGGAGGGAGGCTACACCTTC	CASSQNREGGYTF